Below, one T cell receptor beta chain is given with its context. V was clipped by 8 bases and J by 0 bases, with 11 bases between them. This CDR3 has 13 residues. CDR1 and CDR2 from the germline V gene are MNHEY and SVGAGI. These data are taken from a study of blood T cell repertoires in COVID-19. This table comes from immunoSEQ multiplex PCR, and its TCRdb copy is limited to in-frame clones, with some not included. The table includes roughly 46,000 clones, 84% detected once. This TCR was sampled from a man aged 60-69 years with acute or convalescent COVID-19. The sample comprised peripheral blood. The chain recombines TRBV6-5 with TRBJ2-7, with a possible D match to TRBD1 (6 bases). CDR3 in amino acids: CASGQTLSYEQYF. As DNA, the CDR3 is TGTGCCAGCGGACAGACGCTCTCCTACGAGCAGTACTTC.